In its sample, the clone carrying this T cell receptor (beta chain) was seen many times. The time point here: newly diagnosed GD, antithyroid drugs for less than 3 months. After RNA was extracted from PBMCs, the TCR library was made from it. The sample comes from a study of regulatory T cells in long-lasting Graves disease. V was trimmed by 5 bases and J by 7 bases, leaving 23 bases between them. The germline V gene has CDR1 SGHTA and CDR2 FQGNSA. This CDR3 spans 16 amino acids. According to the study, TCR beta libraries were built with iRepertoire HTBI primers and CDR3-region Arm-PCR. Via MiXCR, TCRdb re-called the multiplex PCR reads, giving one row per CDR3 protein. The data contain approximately 400,000 distinct CDR3 sequences, just under 15% of them seen just once; the ten biggest clones take up around 15%. This same sample was also part of a study on T cells in Graves' hyperthyroidism and ophthalmopathy.

Specimen: peripheral blood mononuclear cells (PBMCs), collected at new diagnosis, from a patient treated with antithyroid drugs. This receptor was identified in a woman in her 30s with Graves disease. The chain combines TRBV7-2 with TRBJ1-2; a weak D match, TRBD1 (5 bases). The CDR3 coding sequence is TGTGCCAGCAGCGTAGATGGGGGGAGCCGGTTGGGTGGCTACACCTTC. Protein: CASSVDGGSRLGGYTF.